The clone carrying this TCR beta chain has a handful of counts. The antigen remains unidentified. Total RNA, at least 6 micrograms per sample, came from PBMCs. The record originates from a study of blood T cells in healthy people across ages. Whole-study results and caveats: A greater number of naive CD4+ cells and higher diversity distinguished long-lived donors from aged donors.

The authors ran a second PCR of roughly 7 to 11 cycles using a sample-barcoded 5' primer and a J-beta primer mix. A 12-random-nucleotide template-switch adaptor tagged each cDNA molecule. Every sample gave at least 2.5 million paired-end reads containing CDR3. TCRdb re-analysed the 5' RACE reads in MiXCR, keeping a single row per CDR3 protein. There are about 290,000 distinct CDR3 sequences in the sample; 27% occur only once, and around 29% lies in the top ten. This CDR3 region has 16 residues. J lost 0 bases, V lost 6 bases, and 9 bases had no gene match. Germline lookup yields CDR1 DFQATT and CDR2 SNEGSKA (reference sequence).

The source of this sequence is a woman in her 70s in good health. Sequences were obtained from blood. The chain employs TRBV20-1 and TRBJ2-1; 9 nucleotides line up with TRBD2. The CDR3 nucleotides read TGCAGTGCCCAAGGGCTTAGCGGGAGCTCCTACAATGAGCAGTTCTTC. Translating it yields CSAQGLSGSSYNEQFF.